The T cell receptor (beta chain) described here comes from a study of cytomegalovirus exposure and HLA in healthy donors. General study points: TCR association rates varied by HLA locus in a later analysis, with DRB1 highest and HLA-C lowest.

Amplification used 60 Vbeta primers and 13 Jbeta primers. TCRdb's table, derived via immunoSEQ multiplex PCR, lists solely in-frame clones and lacks some. The sample yields some 170,000 clones, around four fifths seen once. Turning to this clone: What it binds is not known.

The receptor was derived from a woman aged 50 to 60 in good health and CMV-seronegative. The sequenced material came from PBMCs.

The CDR3 nucleotides read TGTGCCAGTAGTACCGCGACCAGGGGACAGCCCCAGCATTTT. Amino acid sequence: CASSTATRGQPQHF. V usage is TRBV19 and J usage is TRBJ1-5; weak D call: TRBD1 (6 bases). The CDR3 totals 14 residues. The germline V gene has CDR1 LNHDA and CDR2 SQIVND (reference sequence). Trimming pared 4 bases from V and 7 bases from J, leaving 14 bases between.